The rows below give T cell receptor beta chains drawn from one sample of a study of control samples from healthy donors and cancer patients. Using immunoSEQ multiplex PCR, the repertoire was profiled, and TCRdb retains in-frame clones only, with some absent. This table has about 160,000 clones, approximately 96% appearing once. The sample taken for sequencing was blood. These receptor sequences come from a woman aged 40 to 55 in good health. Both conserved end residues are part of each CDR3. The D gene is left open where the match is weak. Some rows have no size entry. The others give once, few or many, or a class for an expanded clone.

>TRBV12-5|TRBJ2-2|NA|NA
TGTGCTAGTGCCATCCTCGGCCCCGGGGAGCTGTTTTTT
CASAILGPGELFF
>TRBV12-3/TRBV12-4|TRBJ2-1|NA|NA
TGTGCCAGCCTTGCAGAACTAAATGAGCAGTTCTTC
CASLAELNEQFF
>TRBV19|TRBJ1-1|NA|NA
TGTGCCAGTACACACTACGGGGAAGGGATTACTACGGCCATGAACACTGAAGCTTTCTTT
CASTHYGEGITTAMNTEAFF
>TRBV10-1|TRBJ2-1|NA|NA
TGCGCCAGCAGCGGAGGGCCGTGGGAGCAGTTCTTC
CASSGGPWEQFF
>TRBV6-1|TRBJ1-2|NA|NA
TGTGCCAGCAGTGAAATAACTCTAACTGTACGCGATGGCTACACCTTC
CASSEITLTVRDGYTF
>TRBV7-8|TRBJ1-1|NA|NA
TGTGCCAGCAGCTTAAGAAAGCCTGAAGCTTTCTTT
CASSLRKPEAFF
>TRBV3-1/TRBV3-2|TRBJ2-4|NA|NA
TGTGCCAGCAGCGACCAAGGGGGAATTGTTAAAAACATTCAGTACTTC
CASSDQGGIVKNIQYF
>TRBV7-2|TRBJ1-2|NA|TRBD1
TGTGCCAGCAGCTCAGACAGGGGTCTTGGGTTCTATGGCTACACCTTC
CASSSDRGLGFYGYTF
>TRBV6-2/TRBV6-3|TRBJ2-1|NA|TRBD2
TGTGCCAGCAGTTACTCACGCGGGGGGGAGTTCGATGAGCAGTTCTTC
CASSYSRGGEFDEQFF
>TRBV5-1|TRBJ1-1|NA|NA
TGCGCCAGCAGTTCTCATATTCTGGGGAACACTGAAGCTTTCTTT
CASSSHILGNTEAFF
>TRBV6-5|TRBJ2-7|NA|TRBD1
TGTGCCAGCAGTTTTCGCGGACAGGGTGGCACCTACGAGCAGTACTTC
CASSFRGQGGTYEQYF
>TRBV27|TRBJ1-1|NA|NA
TGTGCCACTTACAGCGGGGGTACTGAAGCTTTCTTT
CATYSGGTEAFF
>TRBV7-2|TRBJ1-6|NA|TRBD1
TGTGCCAGCAGCTTAGTTGGTCGGGACAGGACTTCACCCCTCCACTTT
CASSLVGRDRTSPLHF
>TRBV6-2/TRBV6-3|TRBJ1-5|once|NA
TGTGCCAGCAGTTACTACCGGAATCAGCCCCAGCATTTT
CASSYYRNQPQHF
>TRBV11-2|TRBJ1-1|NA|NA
TGTGCCAGCAGCTTAGTCGGTCCGAACACTGAAGCTTTCTTT
CASSLVGPNTEAFF
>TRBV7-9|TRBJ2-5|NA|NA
TGTGCCAGCAGCCCCACCGGGGGCTGGGGGACACAAGAGACCCAGTACTTC
CASSPTGGWGTQETQYF
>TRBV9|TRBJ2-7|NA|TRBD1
TGTGCCAGCAGCGCCGGCGGACAGGGTCGCGAGCAGTACTTC
CASSAGGQGREQYF